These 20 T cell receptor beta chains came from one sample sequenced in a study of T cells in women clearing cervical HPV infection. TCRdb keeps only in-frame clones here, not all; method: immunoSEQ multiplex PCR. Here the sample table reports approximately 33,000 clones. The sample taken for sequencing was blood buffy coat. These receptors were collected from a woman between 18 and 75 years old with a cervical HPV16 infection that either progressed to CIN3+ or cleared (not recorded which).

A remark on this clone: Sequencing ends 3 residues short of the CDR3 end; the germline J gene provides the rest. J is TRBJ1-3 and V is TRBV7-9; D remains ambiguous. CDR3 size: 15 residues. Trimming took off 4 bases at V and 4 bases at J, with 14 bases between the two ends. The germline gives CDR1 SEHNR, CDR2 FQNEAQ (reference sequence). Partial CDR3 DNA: TGTGCCAGCAGCTCAGCGCAAACGGTCGGAAACACC. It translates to CASSSAQTVGNT. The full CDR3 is CASSSAQTVGNTIYF.

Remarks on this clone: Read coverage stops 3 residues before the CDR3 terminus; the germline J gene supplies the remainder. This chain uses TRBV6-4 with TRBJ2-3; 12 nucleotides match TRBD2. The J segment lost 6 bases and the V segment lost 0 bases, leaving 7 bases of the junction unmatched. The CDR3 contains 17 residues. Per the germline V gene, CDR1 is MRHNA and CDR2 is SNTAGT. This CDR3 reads CASSDSTSGGRFDTQYF. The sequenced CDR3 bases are TGTGCCAGCAGTGACTCAACTAGCGGGGGGCGATTCGATACG.

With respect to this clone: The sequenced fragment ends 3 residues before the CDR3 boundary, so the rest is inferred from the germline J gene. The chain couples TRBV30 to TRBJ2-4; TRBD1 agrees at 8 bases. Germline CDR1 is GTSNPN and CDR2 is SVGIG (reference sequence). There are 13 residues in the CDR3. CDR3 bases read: TGTGCCTGGAGTGCCGGGACAGGATACGGT. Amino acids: CAWSAGTGYG. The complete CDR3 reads CAWSAGTGYGQYF.

The CDR3 DNA, read in part, is TGTGCCAGCAGCTTAGCGCTGAGACAGGGGAACGCCGAG. Its translation is CASSLALRQGNAE. From start to end, the CDR3 is CASSLALRQGNAEQYF. The chain has TRBV7-6 and TRBJ2-7; 8 positions match TRBD1. Read coverage stops 3 residues before the CDR3 terminus; the germline J gene supplies the remainder. The junction had 10 bases not matched to a gene; V was cut back by 0 bases and J by 6 bases. Germline-derived CDR1 and CDR2 are SGHVS and FNYEAQ. The CDR3 contains 16 residues.

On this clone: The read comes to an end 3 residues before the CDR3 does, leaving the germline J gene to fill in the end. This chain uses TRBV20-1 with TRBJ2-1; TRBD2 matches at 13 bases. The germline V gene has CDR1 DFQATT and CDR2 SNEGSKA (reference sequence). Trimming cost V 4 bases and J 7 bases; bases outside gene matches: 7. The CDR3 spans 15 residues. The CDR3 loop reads CSAIATSGRLNEQFF. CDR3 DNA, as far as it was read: TGCAGTGCTATAGCGACTAGCGGGAGGTTGAATGAG.

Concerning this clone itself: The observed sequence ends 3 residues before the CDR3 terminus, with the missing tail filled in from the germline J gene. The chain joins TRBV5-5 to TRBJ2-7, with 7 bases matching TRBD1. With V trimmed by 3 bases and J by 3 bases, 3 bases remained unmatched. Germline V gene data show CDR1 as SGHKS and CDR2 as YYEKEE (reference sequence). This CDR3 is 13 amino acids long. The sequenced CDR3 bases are TGTGCCAGCAGCTGGGACAGCTACTACGAG. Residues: CASSWDSYYE. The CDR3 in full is CASSWDSYYEQYF.

The sequenced part of the CDR3 DNA is TGTGCCAGCGCGGGACAGGGGGCTTTCTACGAG. This sequence encodes CASAGQGAFYE. The entire CDR3 protein reads CASAGQGAFYEQYF. J is TRBJ2-7 and V is TRBV6-4; 12 bases map to TRBD1. Coverage ceases 3 residues before the CDR3 finishes, and the germline J gene fills in the end. V trimming: 8 bases; J trimming: 3 bases; junction bases outside the gene matches: 5. This CDR3 has 14 amino acids. The V gene's germline CDR1 is MRHNA and CDR2 SNTAGT.

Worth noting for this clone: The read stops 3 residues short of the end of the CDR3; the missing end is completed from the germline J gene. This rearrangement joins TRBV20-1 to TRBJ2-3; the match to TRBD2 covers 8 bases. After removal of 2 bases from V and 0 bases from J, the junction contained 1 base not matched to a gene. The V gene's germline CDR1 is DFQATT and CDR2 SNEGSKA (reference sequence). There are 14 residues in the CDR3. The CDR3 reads CSARLAGSTDTQYF. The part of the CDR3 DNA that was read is TGCAGTGCTAGATTAGCGGGGAGCACAGATACG.

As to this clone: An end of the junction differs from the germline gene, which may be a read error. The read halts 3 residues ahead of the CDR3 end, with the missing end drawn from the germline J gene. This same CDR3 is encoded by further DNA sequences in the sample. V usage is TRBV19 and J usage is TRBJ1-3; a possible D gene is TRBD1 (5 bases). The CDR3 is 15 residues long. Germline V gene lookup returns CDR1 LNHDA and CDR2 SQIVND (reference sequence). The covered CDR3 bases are TGTGCCAGTAGTACCCGCAGGGTCTCTGGAAACACA. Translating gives CASSTRRVSGNT. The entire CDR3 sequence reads CASSTRRVSGNTIYF.

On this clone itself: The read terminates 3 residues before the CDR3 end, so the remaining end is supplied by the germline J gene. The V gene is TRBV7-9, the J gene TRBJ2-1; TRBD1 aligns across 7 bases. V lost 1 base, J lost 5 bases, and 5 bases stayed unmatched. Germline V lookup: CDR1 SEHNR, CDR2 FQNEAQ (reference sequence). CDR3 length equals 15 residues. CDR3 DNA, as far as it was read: TGTGCCAGCAGCTTAGTTGGGGGACAGAACAATGAG. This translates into CASSLVGGQNNE. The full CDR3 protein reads CASSLVGGQNNEQFF.

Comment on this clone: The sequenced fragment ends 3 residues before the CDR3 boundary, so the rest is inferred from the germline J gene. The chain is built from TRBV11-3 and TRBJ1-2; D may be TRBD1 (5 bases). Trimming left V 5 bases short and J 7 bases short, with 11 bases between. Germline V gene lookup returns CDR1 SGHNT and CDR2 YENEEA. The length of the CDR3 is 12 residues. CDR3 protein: CASSLPTGGYTF. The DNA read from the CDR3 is TGTGCCAGCAGCCTTCCAACAGGTGGC.

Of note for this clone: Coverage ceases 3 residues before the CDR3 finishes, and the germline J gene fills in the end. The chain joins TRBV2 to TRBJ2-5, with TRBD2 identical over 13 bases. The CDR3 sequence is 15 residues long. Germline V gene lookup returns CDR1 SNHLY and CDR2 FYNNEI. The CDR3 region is CASSPLAGGGKTQYF. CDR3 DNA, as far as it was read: TGTGCCAGCAGCCCACTAGCGGGAGGGGGGAAAACC.

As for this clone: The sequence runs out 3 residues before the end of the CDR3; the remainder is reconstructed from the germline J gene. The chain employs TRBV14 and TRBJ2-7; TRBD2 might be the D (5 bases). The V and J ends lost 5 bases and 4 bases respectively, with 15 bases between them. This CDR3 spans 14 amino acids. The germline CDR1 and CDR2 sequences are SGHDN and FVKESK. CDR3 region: CASSYMTNPYEQYF. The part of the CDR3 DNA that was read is TGTGCCAGCAGCTACATGACTAACCCGTACGAG. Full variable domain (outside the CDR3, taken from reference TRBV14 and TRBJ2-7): EAGVTQFPSHSVIEKGQTVTLRCDPISGHDNLYWYRRVMGKEIKFLLHFVKESKQDESGMPNNRFLAERTGGTYSTLKVQPAELEDSGVYFCASSYMTNPYEQYFGPGTRLTVT.

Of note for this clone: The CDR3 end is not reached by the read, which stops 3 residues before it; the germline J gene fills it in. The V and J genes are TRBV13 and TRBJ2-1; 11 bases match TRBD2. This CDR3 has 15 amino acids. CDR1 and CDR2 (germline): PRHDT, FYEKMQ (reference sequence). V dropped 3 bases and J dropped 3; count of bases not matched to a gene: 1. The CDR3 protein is CASSLGTSGYNEQFF. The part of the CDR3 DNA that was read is TGTGCCAGCAGCTTGGGGACTAGCGGCTACAATGAG.

The covered CDR3 bases are TGTGCCAGCAGCCCGAGGCGGACAGCTAACTATGGC. Translated: CASSPRRTANYG. The entire CDR3 is CASSPRRTANYGYTF. This sequence joins TRBV5-6 and TRBJ1-2; D may be TRBD1 (6 bases). Coverage ceases 3 residues before the CDR3 finishes, and the germline J gene fills in the end. The CDR3 has 15 residues. Trimming pared 4 bases from V and 0 bases from J, leaving 13 bases between. CDR1 SGHDT and CDR2 YYEEEE come from the germline V gene.

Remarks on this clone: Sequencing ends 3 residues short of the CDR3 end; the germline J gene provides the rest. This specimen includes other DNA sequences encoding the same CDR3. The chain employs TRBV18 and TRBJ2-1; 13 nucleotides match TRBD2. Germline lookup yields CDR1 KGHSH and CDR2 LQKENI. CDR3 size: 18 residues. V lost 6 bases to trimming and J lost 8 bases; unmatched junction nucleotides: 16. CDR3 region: CASSPRPPGLAGVDEQFF. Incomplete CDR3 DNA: TGTGCCAGCTCCCCGCGCCCCCCAGGACTAGCGGGAGTGGATGAG.

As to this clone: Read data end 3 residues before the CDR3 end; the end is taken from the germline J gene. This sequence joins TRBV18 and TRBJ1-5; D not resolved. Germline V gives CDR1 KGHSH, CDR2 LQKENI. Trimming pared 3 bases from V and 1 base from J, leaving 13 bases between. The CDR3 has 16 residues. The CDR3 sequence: CASSPFVRHSNQPQHF. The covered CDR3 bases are TGTGCCAGCTCACCTTTTGTGCGGCACAGCAATCAGCCC. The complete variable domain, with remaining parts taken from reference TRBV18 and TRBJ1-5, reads NAGVMQNPRHLVRRRGQEARLRCSPMKGHSHVYWYRQLPEEGLKFMVYLQKENIIDESGMPKERFSAEFPKEGPSILRIQQVVRGDSAAYFCASSPFVRHSNQPQHFGDGTRLSIL.

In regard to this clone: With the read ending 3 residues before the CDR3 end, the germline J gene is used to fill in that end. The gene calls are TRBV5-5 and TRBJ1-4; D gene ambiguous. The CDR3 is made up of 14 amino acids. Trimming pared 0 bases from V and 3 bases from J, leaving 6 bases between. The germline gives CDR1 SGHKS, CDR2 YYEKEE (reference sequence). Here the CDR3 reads CASSLGQSNEKLFF. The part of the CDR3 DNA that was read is TGTGCCAGCAGCTTGGGGCAGTCTAATGAAAAA.

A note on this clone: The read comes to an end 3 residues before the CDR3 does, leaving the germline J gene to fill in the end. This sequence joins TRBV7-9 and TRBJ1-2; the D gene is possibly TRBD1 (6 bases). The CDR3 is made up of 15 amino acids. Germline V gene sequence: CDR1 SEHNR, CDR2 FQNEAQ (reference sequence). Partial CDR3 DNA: TGTGCCAGCAGCGCTACGGGACTACAGGGTACTGAC. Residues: CASSATGLQGTD. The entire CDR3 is CASSATGLQGTDYTF.

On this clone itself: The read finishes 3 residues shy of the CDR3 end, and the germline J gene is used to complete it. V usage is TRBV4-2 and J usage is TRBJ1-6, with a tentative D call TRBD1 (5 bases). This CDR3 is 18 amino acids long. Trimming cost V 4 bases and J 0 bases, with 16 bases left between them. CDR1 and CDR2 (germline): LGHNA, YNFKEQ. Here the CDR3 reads CASSPTGGGSSYNSPLHF. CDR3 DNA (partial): TGTGCCAGCAGCCCCACCGGGGGGGGGAGCTCCTATAATTCACCC.